The sequence of this T cell receptor beta chain was determined in a study of identical twins (dated by TCRdb to between 2015 and 2016). Regarding the complete study: TCR alpha and beta repertoires from monozygotic twins, unrelated adults of various ages and cord blood were deep-sequenced to test whether fetal clonotypes persist. To rule out contamination, replicate twin experiments were performed at different times with different library preparation protocols. Study-level results and caveats: Recombination models systematically underestimated out-of-frame TCR alpha sharing in monozygotic twins but agreed with sharing between unrelated individuals. Excess twin sharing in beta out-of-frame sequences was weaker because fewer shared sequences lowered the signal-to-noise ratio. Fewer insertions were carried by abundant cord blood beta clonotypes, a similar but weaker trend appeared in young adult naive repertoires, and no such trend appeared in memory repertoires. Zero-insertion analyses could be partly confounded by invariant T cells such as MAIT and iNKT, although diverse VJ usage argued against such confounding for most clonotypes. Conclusions relied on cross-sectional statistical analysis, since the same donors could not be followed over many years. Out-of-frame TCR alpha sequences shared between twins showed an excess of low generation-probability sequences compared with coincidental sharing between unrelated individuals.

Library creation used 5' RACE. The data were produced on an Illumina HiSeq 2000. A universal primer binding site was introduced by template switching, and a unique molecular identifier was present in the final cDNA, enabling accurate counting of TCR cDNA molecules. Specific primers in the conserved constant-segment region were used to synthesize first-strand cDNA for TCR alpha and beta chains. Each cDNA library was double barcoded, with a SMART-Mk sample barcode plus Illumina barcodes, to control for contamination. TruSeq adapter sequences along with Illumina sample barcodes were introduced in two successive PCR steps. TCR alpha and beta cDNA libraries were sequenced on the Illumina HiSeq platform with custom primers. The study's processing was this. MiGEC was used to process raw reads and extract unique molecular identifiers, and MiXCR was used to find CDR3 positions. Recombination models were inferred per individual with the repgenHMM and IGoR tools using an EM algorithm. Shared clonotype analysis was performed with the tcR package in R, normalizing sharing by the product of cloneset sizes. Out-of-frame nonproductive sequences were analyzed to study raw recombination free of thymic and clonal selection effects. Through fastp at Q25 and MiXCR, TCRdb rebuilt clones from the public reads, retaining in-frame beta chains. Identical CDR3 protein sequences are pooled into one entry, listed with their most common genes and DNA. Here the V and J calls rest on TCRdb's processing, not on the authors' analysis. The sample contains about 810,000 distinct CDR3 sequences, approximately 13% of them found a single time. The top ten clonotypes cover around 1.6% of the sample.

This clonotype was seen a few times. Its antigen remains undetermined. No qualities accompany the bases; no much larger clone lies one base away. The cysteine opens and the phenylalanine closes a CDR3 of 20 amino acids. Just CDR3 DNA is preserved here, 60 bases in frame from base 1. At the junction V is shortened by 2 bases and J by 1 base; bases outside the gene matches: 16. Taken from the germline V gene, the CDR1 and CDR2 loops are MNHEY and SVGEGT. All donors were healthy Caucasians. The twin cohort comprised three pairs of female monozygotic twins, all aged about 18 to 29 years. RNA for TCR libraries was isolated from peripheral blood mononuclear cells. These data also featured in a second study, about yellow fever vaccine responses in identical twins. The second study's paper adds: The authors reported that the T cell response to vaccination in identical twins appeared partly convergent and partly personalized. In identical twins, the study followed T cell clones that responded to the vaccine with precision.

The receptor comes from a woman between 18 and 30 years old in good health. Material for sequencing was PBMCs. The rearranged segments are TRBV6-2 or TRBV6-3 and TRBJ2-3; the junction holds 9 bases that match TRBD2. The DNA sequence reads TGTGCCAGCAGTTACCCTTCGGTCCCCAACCGACTAGCGGGCACAGATACGCAGTATTTT. The encoded protein is CASSYPSVPNRLAGTDTQYF.